Below, 23 T cell receptor beta chains from the same sample are listed, as sequenced in a study of blood T cells in healthy people across ages. The second PCR ran roughly 7 to 12 cycles with a sample-barcoded 5' primer and J-beta primers. TCRdb re-called the 5' RACE reads with MiXCR, one entry per CDR3 protein. The sample shows roughly 550,000 distinct CDR3 sequences, under 30% of them seen only once. This sample also appeared in a second study, on T cells of mothers and their children.

The sample was blood. The origin of the receptors is a boy aged 5-17 years in good health.

V is TRBV12-3 or TRBV12-4 and J is TRBJ2-5, with D unclear. The J call is uncertain, as TRBJ2-1 better fits the DNA end. The CDR3 is 11 residues long. This CDR3 is CASSLLGGQFF. The CDR3 bases are TGTGCCAGCAGTTTGCTAGGTGGGCAGTTCTTC.

This clonotype was observed a handful of times. The rearrangement joins TRBV29-1 to TRBJ2-7; tentative D call: TRBD1 (5 bases). Trimming cost V 2 bases and J 2 bases, with 7 bases left between them. Germline lookup yields CDR1 SQVTM and CDR2 ANQGSEA. The CDR3 is 12 amino acids. In DNA, the CDR3 is TGCAGCGTTGAATCAGGGACCTACGAGCAGTACTTC. It specifies CSVESGTYEQYF.

This clonotype showed up just a few times. The gene calls are TRBV4-1 and TRBJ2-2, with D possibly TRBD2 on 5 matching bases. Germline CDR1 and CDR2: MGHRA and YSYEKL. V lost 0 bases to trimming and J lost 0 bases, with 8 bases between them. This CDR3 has 16 residues. The DNA for the CDR3 is TGCGCCAGCAGCCAAGAAGGACTTCCGAACACCGGGGAGCTGTTTTTT. Translating it yields CASSQEGLPNTGELFF.

V is TRBV14 and J is TRBJ2-5; 9 positions match TRBD1. Gene TRBJ2-7 matches the end of the DNA better, so the J call may be wrong. CDR1 is SGHDN and CDR2 is FVKESK in the germline V gene. The CDR3 contains 14 residues. CDR3 region: CASTPQGAPYEQYF. The CDR3, as DNA: TGTGCCAGCACCCCACAGGGGGCCCCCTACGAGCAGTACTTC.

The chain couples TRBV27 to TRBJ2-1; D is uncertain. Germline V CDR1 and CDR2: MNHEY, SMNVEV (reference sequence). CDR3 size: 11 residues. Trimming took 5 bases from V and 6 from J, leaving 5 bases between them. CDR3 in amino acids: CASSTCNEQFF. The CDR3 coding sequence is TGTGCCAGCAGTACCTGCAATGAGCAGTTCTTC.

The V call is TRBV10-3, the J call TRBJ1-2; 9 nucleotides match TRBD1. In germline, CDR1 is ENHRY, CDR2 SYGVKD. The CDR3 runs 14 residues. V shed 0 bases, J shed 4 bases, and the junction held 0 bases outside the gene matches. Here the CDR3 reads CAISESDRGYGYTF. CDR3 bases: TGTGCCATCAGTGAGTCGGACAGGGGCTATGGCTACACCTTC.

The CDR3 protein is CASSPTGADYGYTF. The CDR3, as DNA: TGTGCCAGCTCACCGACCGGGGCTGACTATGGCTACACCTTC. The V call is TRBV18, the J call TRBJ1-2; a possible D gene is TRBD1 (5 bases). Germline CDR1 reads KGHSH; CDR2 reads LQKENI. Between the trimmed V and J ends, which lost 3 bases and 3 bases, there was a span of 11 bases. The CDR3 length is 14 residues. Full variable domain (rest looked up from reference TRBV18 and TRBJ1-2): NAGVMQNPRHLVRRRGQEARLRCSPMKGHSHVYWYRQLPEEGLKFMVYLQKENIIDESGMPKERFSAEFPKEGPSILRIQQVVRGDSAAYFCASSPTGADYGYTFGSGTRLTVV.

This clonotype was seen a handful of times. The J gene is TRBJ2-5, the V gene TRBV7-6, with a tentative D call TRBD2 (7 bases). The tail of the sequence fits TRBJ2-7 better, so the J call may be wrong. The germline V gene has CDR1 SGHVS and CDR2 FNYEAQ. There are 15 residues in the CDR3. The CDR3 coding sequence is TGTGCCAGCAGCTTAGGATTGAGGGGGGGTAGCGAGCAGTACTTC. This sequence encodes CASSLGLRGGSEQYF.

This clonotype was seen only a few times. The chain has TRBV2 and TRBJ1-5; the D gene is possibly TRBD1 (6 bases). CDR3 length: 14 residues. CDR1 is SNHLY and CDR2 is FYNNEI in the germline V gene. V lost 5 bases and J lost 6, with 14 bases in between. The CDR3 DNA sequence: TGTGCCAGCAGTCGCCAGGGGACGGGTCAGCCCCAGCATTTT. Translated: CASSRQGTGQPQHF.

This chain links TRBV5-1 with TRBJ1-2, with 8 bases that match TRBD1. With V trimmed by 5 bases and J by 3 bases, 3 bases remained unmatched. This CDR3 is 13 amino acids long. Germline loops: CDR1 SGHRS, CDR2 YFSETQ. CDR3 protein: CASRAGQDYGYTF. CDR3 DNA: TGCGCCAGCAGGGCGGGACAGGACTATGGCTACACCTTC.

The V call is TRBV9, the J call TRBJ2-5, with D uncertain. The CDR3 runs to 13 residues. The V gene's germline CDR1 is SGDLS and CDR2 YYNGEE. V was pared by 0 bases and J by 2 bases, with 5 bases between. The CDR3, as DNA: TGTGCCAGCAGCGTAGCTGTACAAGAGACCCAGTACTTC. Protein sequence: CASSVAVQETQYF.

Only a few counts were recorded for this clonotype. The V gene is TRBV3-1, the J gene TRBJ2-7; unclear D gene. The CDR3 covers 15 residues. V lost 0 bases and J 3 bases, leaving 12 bases between the germline ends. Germline V gives CDR1 LGHDT, CDR2 YNNKEL (reference sequence). CDR3 protein: CASSQESGRGYEQYF. The CDR3 DNA sequence: TGTGCCAGCAGCCAAGAATCAGGAAGAGGCTACGAGCAGTACTTC.

This clonotype was counted only a few times. The rearrangement links TRBV6-5 to TRBJ2-2; D unclear. Trimming cost V 8 bases and J 5 bases, with 6 bases left between them. Germline lookup yields CDR1 MNHEY and CDR2 SVGAGI. This CDR3 comprises 11 residues. CDR3 DNA sequence: TGTGCCAGCTGGGGAACCGGGGAGCTGTTTTTT. It yields the protein CASWGTGELFF.

The chain uses TRBV7-9 and TRBJ1-5; D may be TRBD1 (5 bases). Trimming took off 2 bases at V and 6 bases at J, with 20 bases between the two ends. This CDR3 is built from 17 residues. CDR1 and CDR2 from the germline V gene are SEHNR and FQNEAQ (reference sequence). The CDR3 is CASSLSGAGGIGQPQHF. DNA of the CDR3: TGTGCCAGCAGCTTAAGCGGGGCGGGTGGAATCGGTCAGCCCCAGCATTTT.

There are a few counts of this clonotype. V and J are TRBV25-1 and TRBJ2-1; no reliable D call. CDR1 is MGHDK, CDR2 SYGVNS, per germline. The germline V and J ends were trimmed by 8 bases and 6 bases, with 20 bases remaining between them. This CDR3 contains 15 residues. CDR3 sequence (DNA): TGTGCCAGCGGAAATCTCCTCGCCGATGGCAATGAGCAGTTCTTC. Its protein product is CASGNLLADGNEQFF.

This clonotype occurred a few times. The chain is built from TRBV9 and TRBJ1-4; D uncertain. V was clipped by 4 bases and J by 6 bases, with 13 bases between them. This CDR3 spans 14 amino acids. The germline CDR1 and CDR2 sequences are SGDLS and YYNGEE. CDR3 sequence: CASSTSSGDEKLFF. The DNA of the CDR3 is TGTGCCAGCAGCACTTCGTCTGGGGATGAAAAACTGTTTTTT.

The gene calls are TRBV12-3 or TRBV12-4 and TRBJ1-2, with TRBD1 as a possible D gene (5 bases). The CDR3 is 15 residues long. Trimming stripped 2 bases from V and 0 bases from J, with 10 bases between. The CDR3 spells CASSLRGVANYGYTF. The CDR3, as DNA: TGTGCCAGCAGTTTAAGGGGAGTTGCTAACTATGGCTACACCTTC.

This clonotype was observed a handful of times. CDR3 coding DNA: TGTGCCAGCAGACTCCAGGAGGCAACTAATGAAAAACTGTTTTTT. It encodes CASRLQEATNEKLFF. The chain uses TRBV12-3 or TRBV12-4 and TRBJ1-4; D uncertain. CDR3 length equals 15 residues. Trimming removed 6 bases from V and 0 bases from J, with 11 bases in between.

The chain joins TRBV7-8 to TRBJ2-1, with a weak D call TRBD1 (6 bases). There are 13 residues in the CDR3. CDR1 and CDR2 from the germline V gene are SGHVS and FQNEAQ. V was trimmed by 8 bases and J by 3 bases, leaving 11 bases between them. The CDR3 sequence is CASAGQLYNEQFF. In DNA form, the CDR3 reads TGTGCCAGCGCTGGACAGCTCTACAATGAGCAGTTCTTC.

The rearrangement joins TRBV6-5 to TRBJ2-5; D is uncertain. The J call may be in error: the DNA end matches TRBJ2-7 better. Per germline, CDR1 MNHEY and CDR2 SVGAGI. The CDR3 totals 13 residues. This chain's CDR3 is CATKVELTHEQYF. CDR3 DNA sequence: TGTGCCACCAAGGTAGAATTAACCCACGAGCAGTACTTC.

This clonotype has only a few counts. The V and J genes are TRBV20-1 and TRBJ2-5, with D unclear. Germline V gives CDR1 DFQATT, CDR2 SNEGSKA (reference sequence). With 5 bases removed from V and 11 bases from J, the gap between germline ends came to 6 bases. The CDR3 length is 8 residues. In DNA, the CDR3 is TGCAGTGCTCCCCCTCAGTACTTC. Its protein product is CSAPPQYF.

This clonotype has a handful of counts. The genes are TRBV4-1 and TRBJ2-7, with 7 bases fitting TRBD2. V was clipped by 6 bases and J by 3 bases; unmatched bases: 8. This CDR3 has 14 amino acids. Germline lookup yields CDR1 MGHRA and CDR2 YSYEKL. CDR3 coding DNA: TGCGCCAGCAGTCAGGTAGCTAGCGGCTACGAGCAGTACTTC. Residues: CASSQVASGYEQYF.

This clonotype has just a few counts. CDR3 nucleotide sequence: TGTGCCATCAGTGAGTGGGGGGTCACTGAAGCTTTCTTT. The encoded protein is CAISEWGVTEAFF. The rearrangement uses TRBV10-3 and TRBJ1-1, with a weak D call TRBD1 (5 bases). CDR3 size: 13 residues. CDR1 is ENHRY, CDR2 SYGVKD, per germline. The V gene lost 1 base and the J gene lost 4 bases, with 7 bases spanning the gap.